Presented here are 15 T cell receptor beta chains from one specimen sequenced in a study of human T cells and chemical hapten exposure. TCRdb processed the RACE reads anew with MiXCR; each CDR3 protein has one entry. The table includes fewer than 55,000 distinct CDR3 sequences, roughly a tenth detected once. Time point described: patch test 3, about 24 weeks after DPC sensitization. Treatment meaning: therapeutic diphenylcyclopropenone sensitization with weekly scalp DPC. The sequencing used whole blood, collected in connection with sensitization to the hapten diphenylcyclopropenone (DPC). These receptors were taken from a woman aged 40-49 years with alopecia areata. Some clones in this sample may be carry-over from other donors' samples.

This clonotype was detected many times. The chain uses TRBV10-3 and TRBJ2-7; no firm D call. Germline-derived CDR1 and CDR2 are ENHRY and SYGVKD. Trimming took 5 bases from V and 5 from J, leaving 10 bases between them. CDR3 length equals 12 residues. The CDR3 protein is CAISIIGNEQYF. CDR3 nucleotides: TGTGCCATCAGTATAATAGGTAACGAGCAGTACTTC.

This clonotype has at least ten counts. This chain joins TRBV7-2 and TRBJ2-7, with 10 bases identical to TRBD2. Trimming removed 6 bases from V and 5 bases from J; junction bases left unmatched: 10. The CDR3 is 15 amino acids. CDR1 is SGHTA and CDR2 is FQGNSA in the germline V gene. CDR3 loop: CASSLKRGGPHEQYF. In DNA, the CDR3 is TGTGCCAGCAGTCTGAAGCGGGGGGGCCCCCACGAGCAGTACTTC.

CDR3 sequence: CASSRGESSYNSPLHF. The CDR3 nucleotides read TGTGCCAGCAGTCGGGGGGAAAGCTCCTATAATTCACCCCTCCACTTT. This sequence joins TRBV6-1 and TRBJ1-6, with D maybe TRBD1 (5 bases). Germline V gene lookup returns CDR1 MNHNS and CDR2 SASEGT. Trimming pared 5 bases from V and 0 bases from J, leaving 11 bases between. This CDR3 is 16 amino acids long.

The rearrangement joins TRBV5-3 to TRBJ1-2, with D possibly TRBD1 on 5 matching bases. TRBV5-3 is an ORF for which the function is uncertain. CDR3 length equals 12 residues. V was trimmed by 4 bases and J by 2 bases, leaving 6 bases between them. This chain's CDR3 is CARSRDNYGYTF. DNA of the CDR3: TGTGCCAGAAGCCGGGACAACTATGGCTACACCTTC.

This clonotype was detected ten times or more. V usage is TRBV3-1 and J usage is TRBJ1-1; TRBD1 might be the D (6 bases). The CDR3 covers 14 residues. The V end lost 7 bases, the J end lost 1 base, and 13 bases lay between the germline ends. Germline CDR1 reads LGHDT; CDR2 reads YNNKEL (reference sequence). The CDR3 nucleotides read TGTGCCAGCACCCGGACAGCAAGGAACACTGAAGCTTTCTTT. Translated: CASTRTARNTEAFF.

The CDR3 DNA is TGTGCCAGCAGCGGACAAAACTATGGCTACACCTTC. Translation gives CASSGQNYGYTF. The rearrangement links TRBV6-2 or TRBV6-3 to TRBJ1-2; D is possibly TRBD1 (5 bases). V lost 6 bases, J lost 2 bases, and 7 bases lay in between. The germline V gene has CDR1 MNHEY and CDR2 SVGEGT. The CDR3 extends over 12 amino acids.

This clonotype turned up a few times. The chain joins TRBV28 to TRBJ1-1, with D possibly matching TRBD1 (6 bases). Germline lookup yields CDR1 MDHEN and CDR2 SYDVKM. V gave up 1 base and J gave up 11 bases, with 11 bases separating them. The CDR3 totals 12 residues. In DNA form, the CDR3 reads TGTGCCAGCAGTTTATTGCAGGGGAGGGCTTTCTTT. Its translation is CASSLLQGRAFF.

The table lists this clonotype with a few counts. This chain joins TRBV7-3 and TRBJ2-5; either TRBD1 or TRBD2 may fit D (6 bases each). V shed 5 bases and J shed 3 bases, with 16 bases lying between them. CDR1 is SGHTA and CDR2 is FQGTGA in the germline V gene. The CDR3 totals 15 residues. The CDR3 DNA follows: TGTGCCAGCAGCCGTACCGGGGGCGGTAAAGAGACCCAGTACTTC. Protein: CASSRTGGGKETQYF. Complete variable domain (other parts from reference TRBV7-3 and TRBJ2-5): GAGVSQTPSNKVTEKGKYVELRCDPISGHTALYWYRQSLGQGPEFLIYFQGTGAADDSGLPNDRFFAVRPEGSVSTLKIQRTERGDSAVYLCASSRTGGGKETQYFGPGTRLLVL.

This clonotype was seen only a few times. The CDR3: CSARNRQGDDYEQYF. CDR3 sequence (DNA): TGCAGTGCTAGGAATAGACAGGGGGATGATTACGAGCAGTACTTC. The V call is TRBV20-1, the J call TRBJ2-7, with 9 bases that match TRBD1. The V segment lost 3 bases and the J segment 4 bases; nucleotides outside the gene matches: 10. The CDR3 has 15 residues. Germline values: CDR1 DFQATT, CDR2 SNEGSKA (reference sequence).

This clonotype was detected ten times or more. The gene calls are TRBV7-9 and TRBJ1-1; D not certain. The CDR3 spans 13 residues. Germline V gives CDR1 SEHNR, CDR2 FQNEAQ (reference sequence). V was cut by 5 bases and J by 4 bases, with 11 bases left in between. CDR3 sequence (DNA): TGTGCCAGCAGCCTAGGGCAAGCCACTGAAGCTTTCTTT. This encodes CASSLGQATEAFF.

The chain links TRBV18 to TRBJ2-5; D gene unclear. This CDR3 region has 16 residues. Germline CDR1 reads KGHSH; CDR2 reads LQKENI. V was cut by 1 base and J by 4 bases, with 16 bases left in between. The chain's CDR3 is CASSPRIGQPRETQYF. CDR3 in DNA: TGTGCCAGCTCACCACGGATAGGGCAGCCCCGAGAGACCCAGTACTTC.

The CDR3 here is CASSFTGRSTEAFF. The CDR3 DNA is TGTGCCAGCAGTTTTACAGGGAGATCAACTGAAGCTTTCTTT. V gene TRBV12-3 or TRBV12-4 combines with J gene TRBJ1-1; D may be TRBD1 (6 bases). V was shortened by 3 bases and J by 5 bases, with 13 bases between the two germline ends. This CDR3 has 14 residues.

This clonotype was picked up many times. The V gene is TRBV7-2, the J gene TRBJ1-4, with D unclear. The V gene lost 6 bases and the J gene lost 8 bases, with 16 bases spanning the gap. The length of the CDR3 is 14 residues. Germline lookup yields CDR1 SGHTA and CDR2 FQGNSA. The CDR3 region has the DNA TGTGCCAGCAGTTACCCTGGCAGTGGGGAAAAACTGTTTTTT. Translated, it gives CASSYPGSGEKLFF.

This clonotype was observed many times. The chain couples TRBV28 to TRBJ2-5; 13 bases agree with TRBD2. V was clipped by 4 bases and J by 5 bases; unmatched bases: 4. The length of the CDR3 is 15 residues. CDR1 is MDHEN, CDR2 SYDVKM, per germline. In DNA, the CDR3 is TGTGCCAGCAGTTCGGGACTAGCGGGGTCGGAGACCCAGTACTTC. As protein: CASSSGLAGSETQYF.

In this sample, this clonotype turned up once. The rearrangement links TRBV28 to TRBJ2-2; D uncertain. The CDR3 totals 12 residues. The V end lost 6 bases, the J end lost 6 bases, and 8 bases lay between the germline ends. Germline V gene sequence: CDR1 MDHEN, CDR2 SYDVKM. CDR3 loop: CASSRSSGELFF. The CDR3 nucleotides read TGTGCCAGCAGCCGCAGCTCCGGGGAGCTGTTTTTT.